This record concerns one TCR beta chain sequence. Its specificity is unknown. This sample was taken from a study of T cells expressing NK-cell markers. Study information: With respect to HCMV, most of the eight sequenced donors were seropositive, and one was seronegative. Points from the study as a whole: The same clonotypes also predominated in the CD3+CD56-NKG2C+ fraction of a handful of donors.

Each CDR3 protein gets one entry in TCRdb, which reprocessed the 5' RACE reads and gives no DNA. There are 400,000 to 450,000 distinct CDR3 sequences in the sample, with less than 7.5% held by the top ten. This CDR3 region has 14 residues. This receptor was obtained from a woman aged 18 to 75 in good health. V usage is TRBV12-3 or TRBV12-4 and J usage is TRBJ2-5; the TRBD1 assignment by TCRdb is unverifiable without DNA. Sequencing was done on a sample of blood T cells: a sorted CD56 or NKG2C T cell subset, CD4+ or CD8+ T cells, or bulk PBMC T cells (not recorded which). CDR3: CASSLGAGAETQYF.